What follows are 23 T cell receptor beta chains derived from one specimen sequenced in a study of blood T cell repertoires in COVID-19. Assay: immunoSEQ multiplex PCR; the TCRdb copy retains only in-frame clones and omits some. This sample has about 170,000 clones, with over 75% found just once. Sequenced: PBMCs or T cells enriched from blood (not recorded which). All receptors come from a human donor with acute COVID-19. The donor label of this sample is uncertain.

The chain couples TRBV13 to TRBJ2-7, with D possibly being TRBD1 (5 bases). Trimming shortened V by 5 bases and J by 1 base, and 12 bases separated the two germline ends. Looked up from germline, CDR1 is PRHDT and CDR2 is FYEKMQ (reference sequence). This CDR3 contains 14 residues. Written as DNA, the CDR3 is TGTGCCAGCAGCCCTCCGGACACTTCCTACGAGCAGTACTTC. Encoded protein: CASSPPDTSYEQYF.

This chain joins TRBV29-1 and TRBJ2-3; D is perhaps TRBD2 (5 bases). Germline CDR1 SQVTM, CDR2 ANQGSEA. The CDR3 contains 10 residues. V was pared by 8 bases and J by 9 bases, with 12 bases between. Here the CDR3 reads CSTYRETQYF. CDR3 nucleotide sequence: TGCAGCACCTACCGGGAAACGCAGTATTTT.

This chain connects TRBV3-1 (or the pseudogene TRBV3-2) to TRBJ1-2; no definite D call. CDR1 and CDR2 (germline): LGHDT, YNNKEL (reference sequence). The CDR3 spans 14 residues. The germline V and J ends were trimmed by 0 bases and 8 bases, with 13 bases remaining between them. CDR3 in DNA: TGTGCCAGCAGCCAAGATCCCTACCGCGGGGGCTACACCTTC. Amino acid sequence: CASSQDPYRGGYTF.

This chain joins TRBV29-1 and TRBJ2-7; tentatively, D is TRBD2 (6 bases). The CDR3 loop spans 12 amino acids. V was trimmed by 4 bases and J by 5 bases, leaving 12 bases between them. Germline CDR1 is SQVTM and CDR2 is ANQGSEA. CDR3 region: CSVGRGTNEQYF. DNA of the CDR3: TGCAGCGTTGGGAGGGGTACCAACGAGCAGTACTTC.

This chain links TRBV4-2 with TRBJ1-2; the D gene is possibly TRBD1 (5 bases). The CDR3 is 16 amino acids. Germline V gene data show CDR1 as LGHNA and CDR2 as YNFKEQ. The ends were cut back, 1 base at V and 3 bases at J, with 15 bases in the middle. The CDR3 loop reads CASSQVFRVADYGYTF. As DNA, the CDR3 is TGTGCCAGCAGCCAAGTATTCAGGGTCGCGGACTATGGCTACACCTTC.

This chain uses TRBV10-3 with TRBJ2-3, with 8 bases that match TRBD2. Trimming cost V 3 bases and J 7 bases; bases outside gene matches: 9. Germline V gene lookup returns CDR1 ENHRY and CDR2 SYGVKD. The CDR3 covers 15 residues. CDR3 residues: CAISDLSGGGNTQYF. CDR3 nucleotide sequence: TGTGCCATCAGTGACCTAAGCGGGGGAGGGAATACGCAGTATTTT.

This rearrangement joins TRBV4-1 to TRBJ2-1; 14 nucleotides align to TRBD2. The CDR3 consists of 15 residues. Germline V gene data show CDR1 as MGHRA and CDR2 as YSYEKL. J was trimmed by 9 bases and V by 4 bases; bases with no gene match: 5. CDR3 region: CASSRGLAGEGEQFF. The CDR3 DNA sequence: TGCGCCAGCAGCCGGGGACTAGCGGGGGAAGGTGAGCAGTTCTTC.

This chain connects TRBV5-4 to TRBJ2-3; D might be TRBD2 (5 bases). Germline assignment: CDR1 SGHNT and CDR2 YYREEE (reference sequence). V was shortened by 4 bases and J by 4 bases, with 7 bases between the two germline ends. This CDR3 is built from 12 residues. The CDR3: CASSTDSDTQYF. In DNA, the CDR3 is TGTGCCAGCAGCACGGACTCAGATACGCAGTATTTT.

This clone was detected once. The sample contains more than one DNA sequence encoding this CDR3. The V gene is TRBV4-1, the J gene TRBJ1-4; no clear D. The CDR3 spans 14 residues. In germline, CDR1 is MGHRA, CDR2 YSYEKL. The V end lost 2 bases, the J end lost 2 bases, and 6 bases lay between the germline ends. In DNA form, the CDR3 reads TGCGCCAGCAGCCAACGTGGCACTAATGAAAAACTGTTTTTT. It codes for CASSQRGTNEKLFF.

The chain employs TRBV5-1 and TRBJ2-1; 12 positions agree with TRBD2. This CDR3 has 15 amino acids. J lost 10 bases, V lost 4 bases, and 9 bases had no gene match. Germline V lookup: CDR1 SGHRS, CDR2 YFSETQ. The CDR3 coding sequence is TGCGCCAGCAGCCTAGCGGGGGGGACCCTAGAGGAGCAGTTCTTC. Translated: CASSLAGGTLEEQFF.

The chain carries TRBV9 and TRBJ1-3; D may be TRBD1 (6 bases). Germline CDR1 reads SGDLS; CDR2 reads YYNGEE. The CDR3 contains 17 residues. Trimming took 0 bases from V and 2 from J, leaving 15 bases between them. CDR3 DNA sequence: TGTGCCAGCAGCGTAGGGCCGATGGCAGGGGCTGGAAACACCATATATTTT. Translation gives CASSVGPMAGAGNTIYF.

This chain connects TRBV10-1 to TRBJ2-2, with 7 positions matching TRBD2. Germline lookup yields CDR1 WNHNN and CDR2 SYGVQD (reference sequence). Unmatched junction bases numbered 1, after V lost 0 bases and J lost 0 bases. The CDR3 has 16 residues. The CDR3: CASSESGGANTGELFF. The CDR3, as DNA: TGCGCCAGCAGTGAGTCGGGAGGGGCGAACACCGGGGAGCTGTTTTTT.

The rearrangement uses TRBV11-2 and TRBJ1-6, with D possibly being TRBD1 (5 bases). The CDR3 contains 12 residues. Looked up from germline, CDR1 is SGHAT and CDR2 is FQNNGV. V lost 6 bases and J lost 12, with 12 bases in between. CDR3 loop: CASRYYGGPLHF. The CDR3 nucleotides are TGTGCCAGCAGATACTACGGGGGACCCCTCCACTTT.

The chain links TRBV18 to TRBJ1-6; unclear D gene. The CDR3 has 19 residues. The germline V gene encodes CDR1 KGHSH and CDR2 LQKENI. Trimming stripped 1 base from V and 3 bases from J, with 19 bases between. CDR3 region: CASSPLYNRNNDYNSPLHF. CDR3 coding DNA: TGTGCCAGCTCACCACTTTATAACAGAAATAACGACTATAATTCACCCCTCCACTTT. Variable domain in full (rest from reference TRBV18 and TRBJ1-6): NAGVMQNPRHLVRRRGQEARLRCSPMKGHSHVYWYRQLPEEGLKFMVYLQKENIIDESGMPKERFSAEFPKEGPSILRIQQVVRGDSAAYFCASSPLYNRNNDYNSPLHFGNGTRLTVT.

The CDR3 DNA reads TGCGCCAGCAGCTTGGGAACAGGATCCCTGGTGGCGGAAAAACTGTTTTTT. Amino acid sequence: CASSLGTGSLVAEKLFF. The rearrangement links TRBV5-1 to TRBJ1-4; perhaps TRBD1 as D (5 bases). This CDR3 spans 17 amino acids. The germline gives CDR1 SGHRS, CDR2 YFSETQ. The V gene lost 0 bases and the J gene lost 8 bases, with 20 bases spanning the gap.

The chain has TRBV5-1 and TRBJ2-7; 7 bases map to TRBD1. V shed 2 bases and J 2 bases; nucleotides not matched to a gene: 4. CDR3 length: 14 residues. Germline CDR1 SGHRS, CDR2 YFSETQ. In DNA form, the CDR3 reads TGCGCCAGCAGCTTTCGGACAGGTACCTACGAGCAGTACTTC. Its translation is CASSFRTGTYEQYF.

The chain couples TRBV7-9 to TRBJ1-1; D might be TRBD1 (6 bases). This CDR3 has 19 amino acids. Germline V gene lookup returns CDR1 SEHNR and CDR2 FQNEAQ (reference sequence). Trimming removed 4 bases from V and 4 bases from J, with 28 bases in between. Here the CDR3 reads CASSSSITARPAGATEAFF. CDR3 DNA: TGTGCCAGCAGCTCCTCAATTACCGCCCGGCCGGCAGGGGCCACTGAAGCTTTCTTT.

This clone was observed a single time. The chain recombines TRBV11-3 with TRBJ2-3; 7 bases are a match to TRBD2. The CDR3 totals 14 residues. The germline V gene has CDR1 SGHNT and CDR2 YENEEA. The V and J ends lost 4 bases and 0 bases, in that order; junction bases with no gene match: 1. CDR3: CASSWGGSTDTQYF. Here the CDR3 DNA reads TGTGCCAGCAGCTGGGGGGGGAGCACAGATACGCAGTATTTT. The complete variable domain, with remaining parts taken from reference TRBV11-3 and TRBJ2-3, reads EAGVVQSPRYKIIEKKQPVAFWCNPISGHNTLYWYLQNLGQGPELLIRYENEEAVDDSQLPKDRFSAERLKGVDSTLKIQPAELGDSAVYLCASSWGGSTDTQYFGPGTRLTVL.

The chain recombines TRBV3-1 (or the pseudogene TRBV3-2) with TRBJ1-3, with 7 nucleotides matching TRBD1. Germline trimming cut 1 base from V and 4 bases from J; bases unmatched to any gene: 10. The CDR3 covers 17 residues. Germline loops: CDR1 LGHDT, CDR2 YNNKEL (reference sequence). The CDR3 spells CASSQALDRVEGNTIYF. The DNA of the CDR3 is TGTGCCAGCAGCCAAGCCCTAGACAGGGTTGAAGGAAACACCATATATTTT.

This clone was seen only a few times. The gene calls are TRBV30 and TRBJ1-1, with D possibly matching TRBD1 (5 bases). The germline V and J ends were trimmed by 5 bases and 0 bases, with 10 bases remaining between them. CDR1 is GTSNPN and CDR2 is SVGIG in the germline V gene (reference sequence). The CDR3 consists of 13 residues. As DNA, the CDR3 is TGTGCCTGGGCCCGACAGTTGAACACTGAAGCTTTCTTT. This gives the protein CAWARQLNTEAFF.

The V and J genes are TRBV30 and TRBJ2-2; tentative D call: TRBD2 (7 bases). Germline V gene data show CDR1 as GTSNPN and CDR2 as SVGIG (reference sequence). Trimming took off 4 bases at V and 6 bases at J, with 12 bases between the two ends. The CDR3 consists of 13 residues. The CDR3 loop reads CAWTWGGAGELFF. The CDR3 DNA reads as TGTGCCTGGACGTGGGGGGGCGCCGGGGAGCTGTTTTTT. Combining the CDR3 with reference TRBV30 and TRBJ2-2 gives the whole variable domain SQTIHQWPATLVQPVGSPLSLECTVEGTSNPNLYWYRQAAGRGLQLLFYSVGIGQISSEVPQNLSASRPQDRQFILSSKKLLLSDSGFYLCAWTWGGAGELFFGEGSRLTVL.

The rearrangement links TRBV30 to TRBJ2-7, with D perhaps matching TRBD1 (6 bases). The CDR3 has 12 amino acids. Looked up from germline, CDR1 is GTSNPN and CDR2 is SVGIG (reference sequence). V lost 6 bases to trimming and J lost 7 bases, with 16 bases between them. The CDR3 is CACSTGLREQYF. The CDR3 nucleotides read TGTGCCTGTTCGACAGGTTTAAGGGAGCAGTACTTC.

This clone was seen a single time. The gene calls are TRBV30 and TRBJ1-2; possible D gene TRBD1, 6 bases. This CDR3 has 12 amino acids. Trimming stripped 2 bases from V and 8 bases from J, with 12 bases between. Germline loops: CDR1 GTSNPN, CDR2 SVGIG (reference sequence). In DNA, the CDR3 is TGTGCCTGGAGTTCAGGGGTAGGGGGCTACACCTTC. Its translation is CAWSSGVGGYTF.